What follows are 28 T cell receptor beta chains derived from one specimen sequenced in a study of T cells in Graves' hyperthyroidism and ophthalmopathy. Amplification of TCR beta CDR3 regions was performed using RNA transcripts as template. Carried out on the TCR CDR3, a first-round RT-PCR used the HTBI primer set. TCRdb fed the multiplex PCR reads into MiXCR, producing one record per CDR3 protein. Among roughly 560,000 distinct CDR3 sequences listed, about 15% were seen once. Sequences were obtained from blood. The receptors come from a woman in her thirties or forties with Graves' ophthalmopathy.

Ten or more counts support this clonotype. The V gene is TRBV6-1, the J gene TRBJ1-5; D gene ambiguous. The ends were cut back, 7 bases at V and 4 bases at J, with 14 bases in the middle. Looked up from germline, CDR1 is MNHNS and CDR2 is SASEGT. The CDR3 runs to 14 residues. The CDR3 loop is CASTDLDGNQPQHF. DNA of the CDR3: TGTGCCAGCACCGATTTGGACGGAAATCAGCCCCAGCATTTT.

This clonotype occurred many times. The CDR3 nucleotides are TGTGCCAGCGACCGGGGGACAGATGGCTACACCTTC. Translation gives CASDRGTDGYTF. The gene calls are TRBV6-5 and TRBJ1-2; TRBD1 agrees at 7 bases. The CDR3 runs 12 residues. V lost 8 bases, J lost 6 bases, and 6 bases stayed unmatched. The V gene's germline CDR1 is MNHEY and CDR2 SVGAGI.

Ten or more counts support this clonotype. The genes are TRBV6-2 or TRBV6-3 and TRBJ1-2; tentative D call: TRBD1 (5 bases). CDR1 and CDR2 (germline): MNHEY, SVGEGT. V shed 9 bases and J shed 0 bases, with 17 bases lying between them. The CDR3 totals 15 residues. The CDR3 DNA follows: TGTGCCAGTTGGGTTTGGGACGGACCTAACTATGGCTACACCTTC. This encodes CASWVWDGPNYGYTF.

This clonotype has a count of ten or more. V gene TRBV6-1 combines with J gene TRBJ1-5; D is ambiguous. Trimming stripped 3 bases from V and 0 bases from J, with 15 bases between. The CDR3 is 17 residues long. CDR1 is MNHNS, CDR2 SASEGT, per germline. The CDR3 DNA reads TGTGCCAGCAGTGATGAGCGTTTCAGACTTAGCAATCAGCCCCAGCATTTT. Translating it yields CASSDERFRLSNQPQHF.

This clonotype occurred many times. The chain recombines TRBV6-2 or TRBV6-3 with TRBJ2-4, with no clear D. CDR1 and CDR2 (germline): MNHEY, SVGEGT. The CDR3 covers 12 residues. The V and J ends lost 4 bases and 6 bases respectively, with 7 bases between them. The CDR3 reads CASSSVTNIQYF. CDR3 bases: TGTGCCAGCAGTTCGGTGACAAACATTCAGTACTTC.

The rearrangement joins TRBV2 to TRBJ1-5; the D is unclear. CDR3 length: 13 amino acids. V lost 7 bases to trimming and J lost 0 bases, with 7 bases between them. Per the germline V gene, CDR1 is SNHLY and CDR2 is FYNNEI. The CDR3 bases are TGTGCCAGCAATCAACTTAGCAATCAGCCCCAGCATTTT. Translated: CASNQLSNQPQHF.

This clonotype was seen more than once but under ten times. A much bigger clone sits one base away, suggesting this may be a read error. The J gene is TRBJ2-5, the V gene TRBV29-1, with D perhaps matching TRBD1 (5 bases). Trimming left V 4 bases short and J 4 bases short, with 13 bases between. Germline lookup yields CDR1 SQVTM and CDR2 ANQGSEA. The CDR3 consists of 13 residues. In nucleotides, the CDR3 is TGCAGCGTTGCCATGACAGCGTTAGAGACCCAGTACTTC. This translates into CSVAMTALETQYF.

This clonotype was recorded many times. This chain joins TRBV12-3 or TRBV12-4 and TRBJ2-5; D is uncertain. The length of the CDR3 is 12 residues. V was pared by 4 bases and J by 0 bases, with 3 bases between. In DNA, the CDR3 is TGTGCCAGCAGTTCGCACCAAGAGACCCAGTACTTC. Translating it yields CASSSHQETQYF.

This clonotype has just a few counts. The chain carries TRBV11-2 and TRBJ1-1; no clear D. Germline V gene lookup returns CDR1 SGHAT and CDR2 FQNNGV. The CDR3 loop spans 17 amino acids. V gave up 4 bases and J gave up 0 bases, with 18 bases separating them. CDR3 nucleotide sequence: TGTGCCAGCAGCTCCAAAACTGGAGGTCTCATGAACACTGAAGCTTTCTTT. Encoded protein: CASSSKTGGLMNTEAFF.

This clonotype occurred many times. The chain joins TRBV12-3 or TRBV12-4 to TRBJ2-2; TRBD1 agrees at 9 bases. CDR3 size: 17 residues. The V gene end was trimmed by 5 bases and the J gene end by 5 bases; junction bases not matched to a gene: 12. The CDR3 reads CASSLNPGQGNTGELFF. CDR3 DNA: TGTGCCAGCAGTCTTAATCCGGGACAGGGAAATACCGGGGAGCTGTTTTTT.

CDR3: CASSFPLAGGGETQYF. CDR3 nucleotides: TGTGCCAGCAGCTTTCCCTTAGCGGGAGGAGGGGAGACCCAGTACTTC. The V call is TRBV6-2 or TRBV6-3, the J call TRBJ2-5; 10 nucleotides agree with TRBD2. CDR1 and CDR2 from the germline V gene are MNHEY and SVGEGT. J was trimmed by 5 bases and V by 6 bases; bases with no gene match: 12. The CDR3 totals 16 residues.

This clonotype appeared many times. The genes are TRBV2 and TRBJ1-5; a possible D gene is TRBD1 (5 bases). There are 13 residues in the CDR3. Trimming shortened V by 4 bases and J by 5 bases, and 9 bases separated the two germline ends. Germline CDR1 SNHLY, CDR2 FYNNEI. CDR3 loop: CASSARGDQPQHF. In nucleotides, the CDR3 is TGTGCCAGCAGTGCGAGGGGAGATCAGCCCCAGCATTTT.

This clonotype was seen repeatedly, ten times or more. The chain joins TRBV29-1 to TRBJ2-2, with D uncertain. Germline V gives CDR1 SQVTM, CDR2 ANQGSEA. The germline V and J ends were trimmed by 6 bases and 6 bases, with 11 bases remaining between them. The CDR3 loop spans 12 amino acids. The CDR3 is CSVRYTAGELFF. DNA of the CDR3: TGCAGCGTGAGATATACGGCCGGGGAGCTGTTTTTT.

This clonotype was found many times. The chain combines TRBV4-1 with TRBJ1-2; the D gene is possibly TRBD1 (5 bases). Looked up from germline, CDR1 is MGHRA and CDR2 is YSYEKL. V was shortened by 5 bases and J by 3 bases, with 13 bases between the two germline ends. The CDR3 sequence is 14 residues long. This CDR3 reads CASSSGTGDYGYTF. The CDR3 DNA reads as TGCGCCAGCAGCTCCGGGACGGGGGACTATGGCTACACCTTC.

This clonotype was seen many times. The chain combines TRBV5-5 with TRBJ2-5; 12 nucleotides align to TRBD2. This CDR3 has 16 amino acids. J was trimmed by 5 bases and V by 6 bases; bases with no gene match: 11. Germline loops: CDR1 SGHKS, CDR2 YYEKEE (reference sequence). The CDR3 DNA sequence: TGTGCCAGCATCTCGACCCGACTAGCGGGAGTGGAGACCCAGTACTTC. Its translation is CASISTRLAGVETQYF.

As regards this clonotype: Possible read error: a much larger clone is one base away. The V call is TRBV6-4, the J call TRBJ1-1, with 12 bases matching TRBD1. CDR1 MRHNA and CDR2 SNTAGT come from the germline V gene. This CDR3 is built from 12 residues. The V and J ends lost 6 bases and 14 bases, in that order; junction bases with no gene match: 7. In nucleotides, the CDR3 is TGTGCCAGCAGCCCGGGACAGGGGGCCGTCTTCTTT. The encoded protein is CASSPGQGAVFF.

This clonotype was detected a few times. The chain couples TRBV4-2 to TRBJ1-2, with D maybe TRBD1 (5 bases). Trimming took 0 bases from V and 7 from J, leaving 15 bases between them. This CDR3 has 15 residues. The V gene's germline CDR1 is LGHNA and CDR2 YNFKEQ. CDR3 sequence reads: CASSQESGTASGYTF. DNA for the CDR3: TGTGCCAGCAGCCAAGAGTCTGGGACCGCCAGTGGCTACACCTTC.

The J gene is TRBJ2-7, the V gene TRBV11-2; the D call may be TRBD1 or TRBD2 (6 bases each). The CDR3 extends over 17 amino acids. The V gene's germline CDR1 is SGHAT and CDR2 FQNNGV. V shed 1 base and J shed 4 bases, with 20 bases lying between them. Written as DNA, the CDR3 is TGTGCCAGCAGCTTAGGGGCCTCTGTGCAGGGGACTTACGAGCAGTACTTC. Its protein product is CASSLGASVQGTYEQYF.

The CDR3 loop reads CASSQVRQFTDTIYF. The DNA for the CDR3 is TGCGCCAGCAGCCAAGTCCGACAGTTTACGGACACCATATATTTT. The V gene is TRBV4-3, the J gene TRBJ1-3; tentatively, D is TRBD1 (5 bases). Looked up from germline, CDR1 is LGHNA and CDR2 is YSLEER. Deletions cut 1 base from V and 8 bases from J, with 15 bases between. The CDR3 contains 15 residues.

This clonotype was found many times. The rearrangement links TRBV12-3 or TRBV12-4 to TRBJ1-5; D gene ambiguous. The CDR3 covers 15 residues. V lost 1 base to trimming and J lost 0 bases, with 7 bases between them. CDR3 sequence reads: CASSLEVASNQPQHF. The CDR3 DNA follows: TGTGCCAGCAGTTTAGAGGTAGCTAGCAATCAGCCCCAGCATTTT.

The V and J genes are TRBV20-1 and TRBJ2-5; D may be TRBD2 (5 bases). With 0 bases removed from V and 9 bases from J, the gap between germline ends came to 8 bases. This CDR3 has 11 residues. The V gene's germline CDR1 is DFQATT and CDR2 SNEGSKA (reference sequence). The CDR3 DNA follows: TGCAGTGCTAGAGAAGCGGATGCCCAGTACTTC. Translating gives CSAREADAQYF.

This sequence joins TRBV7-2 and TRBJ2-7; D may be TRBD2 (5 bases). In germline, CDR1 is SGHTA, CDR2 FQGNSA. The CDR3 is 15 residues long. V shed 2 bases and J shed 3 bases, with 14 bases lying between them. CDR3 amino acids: CASSLSLGGVYEQYF. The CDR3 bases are TGTGCCAGCAGCTTATCACTAGGAGGAGTCTACGAGCAGTACTTC.

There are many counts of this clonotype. The CDR3 sequence: CSAIASGRPETQYF. The CDR3, as DNA: TGCAGTGCTATCGCTAGCGGGAGACCAGAGACCCAGTACTTC. The chain uses TRBV20-1 and TRBJ2-5; 10 nucleotides match TRBD2. V was pared by 4 bases and J by 4 bases, with 6 bases of the junction left unmatched. Germline CDR1 reads DFQATT; CDR2 reads SNEGSKA (reference sequence). This CDR3 spans 14 amino acids.

The CDR3, as DNA: TGTGCCAGCAGCACCTACAGGGAGATCTCCTACGAGCAGTACTTC. Its protein product is CASSTYREISYEQYF. V gene TRBV12-3 or TRBV12-4 combines with J gene TRBJ2-7, with a weak D call TRBD1 (6 bases). This CDR3 comprises 15 residues. V was clipped by 6 bases and J by 0 bases, with 15 bases between them.

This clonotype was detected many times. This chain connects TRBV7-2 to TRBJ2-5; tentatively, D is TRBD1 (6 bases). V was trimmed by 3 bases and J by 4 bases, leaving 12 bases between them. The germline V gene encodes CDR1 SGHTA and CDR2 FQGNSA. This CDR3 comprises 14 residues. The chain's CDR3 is CASSFRQAAETQYF. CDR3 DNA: TGTGCCAGCAGCTTCAGACAGGCCGCAGAGACCCAGTACTTC.

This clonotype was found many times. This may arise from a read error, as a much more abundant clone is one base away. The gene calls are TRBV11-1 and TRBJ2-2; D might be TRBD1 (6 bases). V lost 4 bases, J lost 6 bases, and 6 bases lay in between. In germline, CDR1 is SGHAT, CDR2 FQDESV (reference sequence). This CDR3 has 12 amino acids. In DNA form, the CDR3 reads TGTGCCAGCAGCTCAGGGGCCGGGGAGCTGTTTTTT. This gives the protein CASSSGAGELFF.

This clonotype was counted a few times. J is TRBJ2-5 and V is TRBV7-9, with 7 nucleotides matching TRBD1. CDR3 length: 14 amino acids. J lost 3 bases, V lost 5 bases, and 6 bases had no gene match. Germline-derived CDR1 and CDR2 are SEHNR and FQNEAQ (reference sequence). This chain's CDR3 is CASSLRDRKETQYF. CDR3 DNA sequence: TGTGCCAGCAGCCTCCGGGACAGAAAAGAGACCCAGTACTTC.

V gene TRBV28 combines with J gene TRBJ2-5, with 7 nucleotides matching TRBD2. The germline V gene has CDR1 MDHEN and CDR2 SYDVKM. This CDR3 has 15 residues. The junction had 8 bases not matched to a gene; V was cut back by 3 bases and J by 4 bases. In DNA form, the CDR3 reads TGTGCCAGCAGTTTGGCGGGGAGGGCCGGAGAGACCCAGTACTTC. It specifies CASSLAGRAGETQYF.